The clone carrying this T cell receptor beta chain was detected a few times. Using immunoSEQ multiplex PCR, the repertoire was profiled, and TCRdb retains in-frame clones only, with some absent. The sample lists 55,000 to 65,000 clones, roughly 93% occurring once. The sample comes from a study of T cell changes during pregnancy in multiple sclerosis. Germline assignment: CDR1 LGHNA and CDR2 YSLEER. V was pared by 3 bases and J by 2 bases, with 16 bases between. This CDR3 has 16 residues. The sample here was peripheral blood, taken after pregnancy. The receptor was isolated from a female donor with multiple sclerosis, enrolled in a pregnancy study. The gene calls are TRBV4-3 and TRBJ1-2; tentatively, D is TRBD1 (5 bases). The CDR3 region has the DNA TGCGCCAGCAGCCAGACTGCTAGGGGAGGCAACTATGGCTACACCTTC. This gives the protein CASSQTARGGNYGYTF.